These 20 T cell receptor beta chains were sequenced from one sample in a study of blood T cells in healthy people across ages. Primers used in a second PCR of about 7 to 12 cycles were a sample-barcoded 5' primer and a J-beta primer mix. MiXCR was run by TCRdb on the 5' RACE reads, yielding one entry per CDR3 protein. The sample includes approximately 1.5 million distinct CDR3 sequences, 35% to 45% of them seen just once. The sample consisted of blood. The origin of the receptors is a woman between 18 and 29 years old in good health.

The chain is built from TRBV9 and TRBJ1-6; D is unresolved. The CDR3 has 15 amino acids. CDR1 is SGDLS, CDR2 YYNGEE, per germline. V dropped 4 bases and J dropped 9 bases, with 17 bases sitting between them. As DNA, the CDR3 is TGTGCCAGCAGCATGGACGGTAGCTCGGGTTCACCCCTCCACTTT. Encoded protein: CASSMDGSSGSPLHF.

This chain links TRBV27 with TRBJ2-7; unclear D gene. CDR1 and CDR2 from the germline V gene are MNHEY and SMNVEV (reference sequence). The CDR3 runs to 13 residues. The germline V and J ends were trimmed by 5 bases and 2 bases, with 10 bases remaining between them. The DNA for the CDR3 is TGTGCCAGCAGTGTTACTAACGCCTACGAGCAGTACTTC. Its translation is CASSVTNAYEQYF.

This chain uses TRBV30 with TRBJ2-1, with D uncertain. This CDR3 spans 12 amino acids. V lost 2 bases and J lost 4, with 6 bases in between. Germline CDR1 GTSNPN, CDR2 SVGIG (reference sequence). CDR3 residues: CAWSRQYNEQFF. For the CDR3, the DNA is TGTGCCTGGAGTCGGCAGTACAATGAGCAGTTCTTC.

The chain recombines TRBV18 with TRBJ2-4; 13 nucleotides line up with TRBD2. Germline V CDR1 and CDR2: KGHSH, LQKENI. The CDR3 is made up of 15 amino acids. J was trimmed by 13 bases and V by 3 bases; bases with no gene match: 9. The CDR3 DNA sequence: TGTGCCAGCTCACCTGGACTAGCGGGAGAATCGGGACAGTACTTC. It specifies CASSPGLAGESGQYF.

The rearrangement joins TRBV4-1 to TRBJ2-7; 10 nucleotides line up with TRBD1. This CDR3 is 16 amino acids long. From germline, CDR1 is MGHRA and CDR2 YSYEKL. J lost 2 bases, V lost 2 bases, and 6 bases had no gene match. The CDR3 loop reads CASSQNPGTGAYEQYF. In DNA, the CDR3 is TGCGCCAGCAGCCAAAACCCCGGGACAGGGGCCTACGAGCAGTACTTC.

The chain joins TRBV4-3 to TRBJ1-1, with D maybe TRBD1 (5 bases). This CDR3 comprises 17 residues. CDR1 and CDR2 from the germline V gene are LGHNA and YSLEER. Trimming removed 0 bases at V and 5 bases at J, with 19 bases between. CDR3 sequence: CASSQDALWGVQTEAFF. The DNA for the CDR3 is TGCGCCAGCAGCCAAGATGCCCTTTGGGGGGTTCAGACTGAAGCTTTCTTT.

This clonotype has just one count. The CDR3: CASSLNGVSTYNEQYF. DNA for the CDR3: TGTGCCAGCAGCTTAAATGGTGTTTCCACCTACAATGAGCAGTACTTC. This chain uses TRBV7-3 with TRBJ2-1, with unresolved D. The J call may not be correct, given that the DNA end is closer to TRBJ2-7. The CDR3 extends over 16 amino acids. From germline, CDR1 is SGHTA and CDR2 FQGTGA.

This clonotype has a handful of counts. The chain couples TRBV7-9 to TRBJ2-5; no clear D. The better agreement between TRBJ2-7 and the DNA end casts doubt on the J call. The CDR3 loop spans 12 amino acids. The germline V gene has CDR1 SEHNR and CDR2 FQNEAQ (reference sequence). CDR3 protein: CASSPQLGEQYF. For the CDR3, the DNA is TGTGCCAGCAGTCCACAGCTGGGCGAGCAGTACTTC.

This clonotype has a handful of counts. The chain combines TRBV29-1 with TRBJ2-1, with unresolved D. This CDR3 has 12 amino acids. Per the germline V gene, CDR1 is SQVTM and CDR2 is ANQGSEA. V was cut by 8 bases and J by 0 bases, with 8 bases left in between. The CDR3 here is CSLAVSYNEQFF. The CDR3 bases are TGCAGCCTGGCGGTCTCCTACAATGAGCAGTTCTTC.

In this sample, this clonotype turned up a few times. The chain joins TRBV4-3 to TRBJ2-7; TRBD1 or TRBD2 may be the D gene (5 bases each). Trimming shortened V by 5 bases and J by 2 bases, and 22 bases separated the two germline ends. Germline lookup yields CDR1 LGHNA and CDR2 YSLEER. This CDR3 spans 17 amino acids. The CDR3 sequence: CASSIDRSTRGAYEQYF. In DNA, the CDR3 is TGCGCCAGCAGCATAGATCGGTCGACAAGGGGAGCCTACGAGCAGTACTTC.

This clonotype was detected a few times. V is TRBV20-1 and J is TRBJ2-1; TRBD2 aligns across 13 bases. The germline CDR1 and CDR2 sequences are DFQATT and SNEGSKA (reference sequence). CDR3 length: 18 amino acids. Trimming at V came to 5 bases and at J to 1 base, leaving 11 bases not matched to a gene. CDR3 amino acids: CSAEPGLAGYRSYNEQFF. In DNA form, the CDR3 reads TGCAGTGCTGAACCGGGACTAGCGGGATACCGTTCCTACAATGAGCAGTTCTTC.

The table lists this clonotype with a few counts. This chain links TRBV20-1 with TRBJ2-1; 9 bases are shared with TRBD2. The V gene end was trimmed by 5 bases and the J gene end by 7 bases; junction bases not matched to a gene: 12. Germline V gene lookup returns CDR1 DFQATT and CDR2 SNEGSKA (reference sequence). CDR3 length: 15 residues. CDR3 protein: CSALHSGSMRNEQFF. For the CDR3, the DNA is TGCAGTGCTCTACATAGCGGGAGCATGAGAAATGAGCAGTTCTTC.

The J gene is TRBJ1-2, the V gene TRBV10-3, with no clear D. Trimming removed 2 bases at V and 5 bases at J, with 24 bases between. Looked up from germline, CDR1 is ENHRY and CDR2 is SYGVKD. CDR3 size: 18 residues. CDR3: CAISEVPSHDSLTYGYTF. The DNA of the CDR3 is TGTGCCATCAGTGAGGTGCCGTCTCACGATTCTCTGACTTATGGCTACACCTTC.

This clonotype was found many times. The chain couples TRBV29-1 to TRBJ2-3, with 8 bases that match TRBD2. This CDR3 is built from 11 residues. Trimming cost V 5 bases and J 9 bases; bases outside gene matches: 4. Germline CDR1 is SQVTM and CDR2 is ANQGSEA. CDR3 in amino acids: CSVLRLATQYF. The CDR3 region has the DNA TGCAGCGTTCTAAGACTAGCGACGCAGTATTTT.

The rearrangement joins TRBV2 to TRBJ2-1; 10 nucleotides line up with TRBD2. The CDR3 has 17 amino acids. V shed 6 bases and J 0 bases; nucleotides not matched to a gene: 8. In germline, CDR1 is SNHLY, CDR2 FYNNEI. This CDR3 reads CASSVSGRTNSYNEQFF. The CDR3, as DNA: TGTGCCAGCAGCGTTAGCGGGAGGACCAACTCCTACAATGAGCAGTTCTTC. Supplemented by reference TRBV2 and TRBJ2-1, the full variable domain reads EPEVTQTPSHQVTQMGQEVILRCVPISNHLYFYWYRQILGQKVEFLVSFYNNEISEKSEIFDDQFSVERPDGSNFTLKIRSTKLEDSAMYFCASSVSGRTNSYNEQFFGPGTRLTVL.

The chain links TRBV20-1 to TRBJ2-1, with D unclear. V was trimmed by 5 bases and J by 0 bases, leaving 17 bases between them. This CDR3 spans 16 amino acids. CDR1 DFQATT and CDR2 SNEGSKA come from the germline V gene (reference sequence). CDR3 sequence: CSAGSGPASSYNEQFF. Written as DNA, the CDR3 is TGCAGTGCTGGTTCCGGCCCTGCCAGCTCCTACAATGAGCAGTTCTTC.

This clonotype has only a few counts. The genes are TRBV20-1 and TRBJ2-7, with D possibly TRBD2 on 6 matching bases. There are 14 residues in the CDR3. The V end lost 3 bases, the J end lost 5 bases, and 17 bases lay between the germline ends. Germline values: CDR1 DFQATT, CDR2 SNEGSKA (reference sequence). CDR3 in DNA: TGCAGTGCTAGGGGTAGCGGTCTTCCCCACGAGCAGTACTTC. Amino acid sequence: CSARGSGLPHEQYF.

This clonotype has just one count. The chain joins TRBV20-1 to TRBJ2-3; 7 nucleotides match TRBD2. The CDR3 is 15 amino acids. V shed 0 bases and J 2 bases; nucleotides not matched to a gene: 5. Looked up from germline, CDR1 is DFQATT and CDR2 is SNEGSKA (reference sequence). The CDR3 DNA follows: TGCAGTGCTAGAGACGGGGGGATGCACACAGATACGCAGTATTTT. It specifies CSARDGGMHTDTQYF.

The V gene is TRBV5-1, the J gene TRBJ2-5, with 11 bases identical to TRBD2. Germline V gene sequence: CDR1 SGHRS, CDR2 YFSETQ. V gave up 4 bases and J gave up 2 bases; unmatched junction bases: 7. This CDR3 spans 16 amino acids. The CDR3 region has the DNA TGCGCCAGCAGCACCGGACTAGCGGGCGTACAAGAGACCCAGTACTTC. Protein sequence: CASSTGLAGVQETQYF.

About this clonotype itself: This may stem from a read error, because a much larger clone lies one nucleotide away. The V call is TRBV4-3, the J call TRBJ2-1; 8 bases line up with TRBD1. The CDR3 spans 17 residues. Germline CDR1 LGHNA, CDR2 YSLEER. The trim removed 1 base at V and 4 bases at J, leaving 9 bases unmatched. The CDR3 DNA reads TGCGCCAGCAGCCAAGGGTCCCACCGGACAGGGTACAATGAGCAGTTCTTC. Protein product: CASSQGSHRTGYNEQFF.